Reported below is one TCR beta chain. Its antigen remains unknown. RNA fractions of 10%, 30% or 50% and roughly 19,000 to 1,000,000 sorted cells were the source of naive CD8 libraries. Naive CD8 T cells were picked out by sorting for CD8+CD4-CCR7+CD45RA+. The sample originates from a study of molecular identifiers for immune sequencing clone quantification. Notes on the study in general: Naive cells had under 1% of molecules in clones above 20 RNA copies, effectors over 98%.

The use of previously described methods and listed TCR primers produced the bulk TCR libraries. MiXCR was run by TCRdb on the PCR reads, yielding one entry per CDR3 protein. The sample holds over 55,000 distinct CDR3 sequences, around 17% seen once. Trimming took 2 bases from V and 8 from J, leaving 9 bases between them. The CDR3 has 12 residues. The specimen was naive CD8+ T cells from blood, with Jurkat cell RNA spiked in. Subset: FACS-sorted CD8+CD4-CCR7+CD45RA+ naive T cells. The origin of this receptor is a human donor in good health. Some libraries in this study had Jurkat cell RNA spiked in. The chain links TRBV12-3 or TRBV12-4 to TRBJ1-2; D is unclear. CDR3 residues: CASSLRGGGYTF. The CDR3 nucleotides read TGTGCCAGCAGTTTACGAGGCGGGGGCTACACCTTC.